What follows describes a single TCR beta chain. Original analysis: Reference gene primer amplification gave nucleated cell count estimates. Clones were sequenced by immunoSEQ multiplex PCR, and TCRdb holds only the in-frame ones, with some missing. That table supplies the V and J calls and clone size; D and trimming were determined from the DNA. The table lists under 300,000 clones, 70% to 90% of them singletons, with about 4% in the top ten. This record belongs to a study of blood T cell repertoires in COVID-19. Study overall: PBMCs, B-cell-depleted T cells, or T cells provided the cDNA or gDNA that made up the material.

CDR3 length: 14 residues. Trimming removed 6 bases at V and 3 bases at J, with 12 bases between. The germline CDR1 and CDR2 sequences are LNHDA and SQIVND (reference sequence). The receptor was isolated from a man aged 18-30 years with active or convalescent COVID-19. The sample taken for sequencing was peripheral blood. V is TRBV19 and J is TRBJ1-3; TRBD1 is a possible D gene (6 bases). CDR3 bases: TGTGCCAGTAGAACACAGGGCGGTGGAAACACCATATATTTT. This encodes CASRTQGGGNTIYF.